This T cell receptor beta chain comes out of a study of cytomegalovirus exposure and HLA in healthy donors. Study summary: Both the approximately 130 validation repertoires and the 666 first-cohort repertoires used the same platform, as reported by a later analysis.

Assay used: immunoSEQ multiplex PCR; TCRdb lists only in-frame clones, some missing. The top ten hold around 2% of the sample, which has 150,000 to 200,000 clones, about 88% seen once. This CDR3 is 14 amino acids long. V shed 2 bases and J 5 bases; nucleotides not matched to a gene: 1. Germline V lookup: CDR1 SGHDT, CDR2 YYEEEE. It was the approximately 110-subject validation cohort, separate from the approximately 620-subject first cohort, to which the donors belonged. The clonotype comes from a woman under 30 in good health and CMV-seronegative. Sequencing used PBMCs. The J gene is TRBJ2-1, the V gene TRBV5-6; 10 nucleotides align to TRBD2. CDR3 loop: CASSFGTSDNEQFF. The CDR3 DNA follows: TGTGCCAGCAGCTTTGGGACTAGCGACAATGAGCAGTTCTTC.